This entry concerns a single T cell receptor beta chain. The target antigen is unknown. Other nucleotide sequences from this sample produce the same CDR3. Method: immunoSEQ multiplex PCR; TCRdb's copy keeps in-frame clones and lacks some. Here the sample spans roughly 2.1 million clones, roughly 91% being singletons. This sample stems from a study of shared clonotypes between healthy human individuals. General study results and limits: It was anticipated that sequencing depth would influence how many clonotypes donors shared.

V trimming: 6 bases; J trimming: 5 bases; junction bases outside the gene matches: 1. The germline V gene encodes CDR1 MDHEN and CDR2 SYDVKM. CDR3 size: 11 residues. Terminally differentiated effector memory CD45RA+ cells were excluded by CCR7 positive selection of CD45RO-negative cells. Sequencing input: naive CD8+ T cells from PBMCs. This chain connects TRBV28 to TRBJ2-7, with 7 bases identical to TRBD1. This clonotype was sampled from a man between 18 and 35 years old in good health. Some clones in this sample may be carry-over from other donors' samples. The DNA for the CDR3 is TGTGCCAGCAGCGACAGGGACGAGCAGTACTTC. Its translation is CASSDRDEQYF.